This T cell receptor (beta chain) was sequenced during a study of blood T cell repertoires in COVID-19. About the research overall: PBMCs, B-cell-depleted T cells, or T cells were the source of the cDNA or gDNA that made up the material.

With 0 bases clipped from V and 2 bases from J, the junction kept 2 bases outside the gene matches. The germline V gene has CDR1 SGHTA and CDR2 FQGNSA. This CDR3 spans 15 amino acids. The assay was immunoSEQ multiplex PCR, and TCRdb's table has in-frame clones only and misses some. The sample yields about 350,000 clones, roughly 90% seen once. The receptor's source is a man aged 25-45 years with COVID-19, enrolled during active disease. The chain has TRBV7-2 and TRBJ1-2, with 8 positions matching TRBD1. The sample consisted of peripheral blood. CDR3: CASSLANRGNYGYTF. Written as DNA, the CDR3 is TGTGCCAGCAGCTTAGCGAACAGGGGGAACTATGGCTACACCTTC.